Here is one T cell receptor beta chain with its context. As yet, its antigen is unknown. The data are from a study of CXCR3-negative and CXCR3-positive naive CD8 T cells. For the study at large: Total TRB output reached 150 million or so reads, about 1.5 +/- 0.3 million per library.

Per the germline V gene, CDR1 is MNHNY and CDR2 is SVGAGI (reference sequence). The length of the CDR3 is 17 residues. General study results and limits: Both naive subsets had comparably high diversity; memory CD8+ cells much lower. Greater hydrophobicity was found in TRB CDR3s of CXCR3-positive naive cells than of CXCR3-negative naive cells. Naive CXCR3-negative cells resembled naive CXCR3-positive cells in TRBV-TRBJ usage; memory cells differed.

The method, 5' RACE with UMI labels, was used to prepare the TRB cDNA libraries. From the 5' RACE reads, TCRdb lists one entry per CDR3 protein and no DNA. The table lists about 5,000 distinct CDR3 sequences. This chain uses TRBV6-6 with TRBJ2-1; the TCRdb call, TRBD1, lacks DNA for checking. The material sequenced was naive CXCR3+ CD8+ T cells from blood. Described subset: CD45RO-CCR7+CD27+CD95- naive CD8+ T cells expressing CXCR3 (TNR3+). The sequence came from a human donor in good health. Some clones in this sample may be carry-over from other donors' samples. The CDR3 region is CASSYSWEAGAPGEQFF.